These 32 T cell receptor beta chains share one sample of origin, sequenced in a study of neoadjuvant nivolumab and ipilimumab in lung cancer. TCRdb's copy holds only in-frame clones and misses some; the assay was immunoSEQ multiplex PCR. Of about 17,000 clones listed, roughly 76% are singletons. Material: tumor tissue, obtained after neoadjuvant nivolumab, alone or with ipilimumab, at or shortly before surgery. The receptors here all came from an adult with non-small cell lung cancer.

This chain's CDR3 is CASSSPGTSGGGSSYNEQFF. CDR3 in DNA: TGTGCCAGCAGCTCACCTGGGACTAGCGGGGGGGGTTCCTCCTACAATGAGCAGTTCTTC. The V and J genes are TRBV7-8 and TRBJ2-1, with 16 bases identical to TRBD2. The germline gives CDR1 SGHVS, CDR2 FQNEAQ. This CDR3 region has 20 residues. V lost 4 bases, J lost 0 bases, and 9 bases stayed unmatched.

This sequence joins TRBV5-6 and TRBJ1-2, with 9 nucleotides matching TRBD1. The CDR3 runs to 13 residues. Germline V gene data show CDR1 as SGHDT and CDR2 as YYEEEE. V gave up 2 bases and J gave up 8 bases; unmatched junction bases: 4. CDR3 DNA: TGTGCCAGCAGCTTAGGACAGGGGTGGGGCTACACCTTC. Amino acids: CASSLGQGWGYTF.

This clone was recorded a few times. The V call is TRBV25-1, the J call TRBJ1-3, with D possibly being TRBD1 (5 bases). V was shortened by 1 base and J by 0 bases, with 7 bases between the two germline ends. Germline lookup yields CDR1 MGHDK and CDR2 SYGVNS. The length of the CDR3 is 15 residues. CDR3 sequence: CASSESQGSGNTIYF. The DNA for the CDR3 is TGTGCCAGCAGTGAATCTCAGGGCTCTGGAAACACCATATATTTT.

The V and J genes are TRBV7-3 and TRBJ2-2; D gene ambiguous. CDR3 length: 15 amino acids. CDR1 SGHTA and CDR2 FQGTGA come from the germline V gene. Between the trimmed V and J ends, which lost 5 bases and 5 bases, there was a span of 15 bases. DNA of the CDR3: TGTGCCAGCAGCCAATACACACATGGAACCGGGGAGCTGTTTTTT. Its protein product is CASSQYTHGTGELFF.

The chain carries TRBV4-2 and TRBJ1-2; 7 positions agree with TRBD1. CDR3 length: 14 residues. V lost 0 bases and J lost 7; bases outside the gene matches: 5. From germline, CDR1 is LGHNA and CDR2 YNFKEQ. CDR3 nucleotides: TGTGCCAGCAGCCAAGATGAGACAGGGAGTGGCTACACCTTC. Its protein product is CASSQDETGSGYTF.

The V gene is TRBV6-5, the J gene TRBJ2-3; D assignment may be TRBD1 or TRBD2 (6 bases each). The CDR3 has 14 residues. Trimming shortened V by 6 bases and J by 5 bases, and 15 bases separated the two germline ends. Germline V gene sequence: CDR1 MNHEY, CDR2 SVGAGI. The CDR3 loop is CASRRGARGDTQYF. The CDR3 bases are TGTGCCAGCAGGAGGGGGGCTAGGGGAGATACGCAGTATTTT.

V and J are TRBV15 and TRBJ2-1; no clear D gene. This CDR3 is 13 amino acids long. The V end was cut by 5 bases, the J end by 7 bases, with 12 bases between. Germline V lookup: CDR1 LNHNV, CDR2 YYDKDF (reference sequence). In DNA form, the CDR3 reads TGTGCCACCAGCCTTTTTGTAGGGAATGAGCAGTTCTTC. Its protein is CATSLFVGNEQFF.

This rearrangement joins TRBV25-1 to TRBJ2-2; 7 bases map to TRBD1. Looked up from germline, CDR1 is MGHDK and CDR2 is SYGVNS. V lost 4 bases, J lost 6 bases, and 2 bases stayed unmatched. CDR3 length: 13 residues. The CDR3 sequence: CASSGQGPGELFF. CDR3 bases: TGTGCCAGCAGTGGACAGGGTCCCGGGGAGCTGTTTTTT.

The chain employs TRBV7-2 and TRBJ2-3; 8 bases align to TRBD1. Germline V gives CDR1 SGHTA, CDR2 FQGNSA. The J segment lost 1 base and the V segment lost 6 bases, leaving 9 bases of the junction unmatched. The CDR3 sequence is 16 residues long. CDR3 region: CASSRYTTGGTDTQYF. The CDR3 DNA sequence: TGTGCCAGCAGTCGCTACACGACAGGGGGCACAGATACGCAGTATTTT.

This chain connects TRBV2 to TRBJ2-1; TRBD1 is a possible D gene (5 bases). Trimming pared 1 base from V and 6 bases from J, leaving 13 bases between. Per the germline V gene, CDR1 is SNHLY and CDR2 is FYNNEI. The CDR3 runs 15 residues. The CDR3 nucleotides are TGTGCCAGCAGTGAAGGGGCAGGGTTAGGCAATGAGCAGTTCTTC. As protein: CASSEGAGLGNEQFF.

The V gene is TRBV7-9, the J gene TRBJ1-5, with 9 positions matching TRBD1. CDR3 length: 15 residues. The germline CDR1 and CDR2 sequences are SEHNR and FQNEAQ (reference sequence). V lost 1 base and J lost 2; bases outside the gene matches: 0. This CDR3 is CASSLGTGGNQPQHF. The CDR3 nucleotides are TGTGCCAGCAGCTTAGGGACAGGGGGCAATCAGCCCCAGCATTTT.

This chain joins TRBV6-6 and TRBJ1-1; D perhaps matches TRBD1 (5 bases). The germline V and J ends were trimmed by 5 bases and 4 bases, with 11 bases remaining between them. Germline V gives CDR1 MNHNY, CDR2 SVGAGI (reference sequence). The CDR3 contains 13 residues. The CDR3 reads CASSNHQGTEAFF. The CDR3 bases are TGTGCCAGCAGTAACCACCAGGGCACTGAAGCTTTCTTT.

This sequence joins TRBV5-5 and TRBJ1-1, with 9 bases fitting TRBD1. The CDR3 loop spans 15 amino acids. Germline V lookup: CDR1 SGHKS, CDR2 YYEKEE (reference sequence). V shed 5 bases, J shed 4 bases, and the junction held 9 bases outside the gene matches. Here the CDR3 DNA reads TGTGCCAGCAGTAGTGGACAGGGGTTCGGCACTGAAGCTTTCTTT. Its protein product is CASSSGQGFGTEAFF.

V is TRBV4-2 and J is TRBJ1-4, with 7 bases that match TRBD1. Trimming cost V 4 bases and J 5 bases; bases outside gene matches: 4. Germline V gives CDR1 LGHNA, CDR2 YNFKEQ. The CDR3 contains 14 residues. The CDR3 spells CASSPTGMNEKLFF. CDR3 DNA: TGTGCCAGCAGCCCGACAGGGATGAATGAAAAACTGTTTTTT.

J is TRBJ1-6 and V is TRBV6-5; D unclear. This CDR3 region has 12 residues. CDR1 is MNHEY, CDR2 SVGAGI, per germline. The germline V and J ends were trimmed by 5 bases and 7 bases, with 6 bases remaining between them. The CDR3 sequence is CASSALNSPLHF. In DNA form, the CDR3 reads TGTGCCAGCAGTGCTTTGAATTCACCCCTCCACTTT.

The J gene is TRBJ2-7, the V gene TRBV11-2; D unresolved. This CDR3 region has 14 residues. Germline values: CDR1 SGHAT, CDR2 FQNNGV. V was cut by 1 base and J by 2 bases, with 9 bases left in between. CDR3 sequence reads: CASSLGASTYEQYF. CDR3 DNA sequence: TGTGCCAGCAGCTTAGGCGCCAGCACCTACGAGCAGTACTTC.

The J gene is TRBJ2-7, the V gene TRBV6-1, with a possible D match to TRBD2 (7 bases). From germline, CDR1 is MNHNS and CDR2 SASEGT. This CDR3 is 15 amino acids long. V lost 2 bases, J lost 4 bases, and 15 bases lay in between. CDR3 region: CASSERRGGLYEQYF. The CDR3 bases are TGTGCCAGCAGTGAAAGGCGCGGGGGCCTTTACGAGCAGTACTTC.

The V and J genes are TRBV5-1 and TRBJ2-3; 9 positions agree with TRBD2. The CDR3 runs to 16 residues. The trim removed 4 bases at V and 1 base at J, leaving 7 bases unmatched. Germline CDR1 and CDR2: SGHRS and YFSETQ. This CDR3 is CASSDSSGGRTDTQYF. In nucleotides, the CDR3 is TGCGCCAGCAGCGATAGTAGCGGGGGCCGCACAGATACGCAGTATTTT.

The chain links TRBV6-1 to TRBJ2-5, with D uncertain. The V end was cut by 5 bases, the J end by 3 bases, with 13 bases between. Germline V gene lookup returns CDR1 MNHNS and CDR2 SASEGT. The CDR3 runs 14 residues. CDR3 nucleotide sequence: TGTGCCAGCAGTCCCCTCTCTAGGAAAGAGACCCAGTACTTC. Translation: CASSPLSRKETQYF.

The CDR3 reads CASSQSGGTGAKNIQYF. CDR3 DNA sequence: TGTGCCAGTAGCCAATCCGGGGGGACGGGAGCCAAAAACATTCAGTACTTC. The chain carries TRBV19 and TRBJ2-4, with 7 bases identical to TRBD2. Germline CDR1 and CDR2: LNHDA and SQIVND (reference sequence). Germline trimming cut 6 bases from V and 0 bases from J; bases unmatched to any gene: 11. The CDR3 is 17 residues long. Using reference TRBV19 and TRBJ2-4 for the parts outside the CDR3, the full variable domain is DGGITQSPKYLFRKEGQNVTLSCEQNLNHDAMYWYRQDPGQGLRLIYYSQIVNDFQKGDIAEGYSVSREKKESFPLTVTSAQKNPTAFYLCASSQSGGTGAKNIQYFGAGTRLSVL.

The chain combines TRBV13 with TRBJ1-1, with D unresolved. The CDR3 has 12 amino acids. With 0 bases removed from V and 6 bases from J, the gap between germline ends came to 5 bases. Germline V CDR1 and CDR2: PRHDT, FYEKMQ (reference sequence). The CDR3 reads CASSLGMAEAFF. The CDR3 coding sequence is TGTGCCAGCAGCTTAGGAATGGCTGAAGCTTTCTTT. Using reference TRBV13 and TRBJ1-1 for the parts outside the CDR3, the full variable domain is AAGVIQSPRHLIKEKRETATLKCYPIPRHDTVYWYQQGPGQDPQFLISFYEKMQSDKGSIPDRFSAQQFSDYHSELNMSSLELGDSALYFCASSLGMAEAFFGQGTRLTVV.

To note about this clone: Sequence at one end of the junction differs from germline and may be a read error. This chain connects TRBV7-7 to TRBJ2-5; D might be TRBD1 (5 bases). Germline V lookup: CDR1 SSHAT, CDR2 FNYEAQ (reference sequence). This CDR3 comprises 16 residues. The DNA of the CDR3 is TGTGCTAGCAGCTTAGGGGCGCAGGGAAGGGGAGAGACCCAGTACTTC. This sequence encodes CASSLGAQGRGETQYF.

The rearrangement links TRBV7-8 to TRBJ2-3; TRBD1 aligns across 8 bases. The V gene end was trimmed by 4 bases and the J gene end by 0 bases; junction bases not matched to a gene: 12. The CDR3 extends over 18 amino acids. In germline, CDR1 is SGHVS, CDR2 FQNEAQ. DNA for the CDR3: TGTGCCAGCAGCTCCAGACAGGGGTCCCCTGCTAGCACAGATACGCAGTATTTT. Translating gives CASSSRQGSPASTDTQYF.

The chain links TRBV15 to TRBJ1-2; 7 nucleotides line up with TRBD1. Trimming cost V 7 bases and J 2 bases; bases outside gene matches: 7. The germline V gene has CDR1 LNHNV and CDR2 YYDKDF (reference sequence). The CDR3 has 14 residues. DNA for the CDR3: TGTGCCACCACTTGGGACAGAACCAACTATGGCTACACCTTC. Encoded protein: CATTWDRTNYGYTF.

This clone was seen a single time. V is TRBV27 and J is TRBJ2-3, with TRBD2 matching over 7 bases. V was clipped by 6 bases and J by 4 bases; unmatched bases: 10. The CDR3 is 15 amino acids. Germline V gives CDR1 MNHEY, CDR2 SMNVEV (reference sequence). The CDR3 coding sequence is TGTGCCAGCAGCCCGATTGGACTAGACGCAGATACGCAGTATTTT. Amino acid sequence: CASSPIGLDADTQYF.

About this clone: One junction end does not reproduce the germline sequence, and a read error may be involved. This rearrangement joins TRBV7-6 to TRBJ2-1; tentatively, D is TRBD2 (5 bases). The length of the CDR3 is 13 residues. CDR1 is SGHVS, CDR2 FNYEAQ, per germline. The CDR3 DNA reads TGTGCCAGCAGCGTAGCAGAGCGGAATGAGCAGTTCTTC. Amino acids: CASSVAERNEQFF. Together with reference TRBV7-6 and TRBJ2-1, the CDR3 gives the full variable domain: GAGVSQSPRYKVTKRGQDVALRCDPISGHVSLYWYRQALGQGPEFLTYFNYEAQQDKSGLPNDRFSAERPEGSISTLTIQRTEQRDSAMYRCASSVAERNEQFFGPGTRLTVL.

This rearrangement joins TRBV11-1 to TRBJ1-1; TRBD1 might be the D (6 bases). The CDR3 loop spans 16 amino acids. Per the germline V gene, CDR1 is SGHAT and CDR2 is FQDESV (reference sequence). The V and J ends lost 4 bases and 2 bases respectively, with 17 bases between them. The CDR3 DNA reads TGTGCCAGCAGCTCGGGGGCATCAGGGAGAAACACTGAAGCTTTCTTT. Translated, it gives CASSSGASGRNTEAFF. The full variable domain, completed using reference TRBV11-1 and TRBJ1-1, is EAEVAQSPRYKITEKSQAVAFWCDPISGHATLYWYRQILGQGPELLVQFQDESVVDDSQLPKDRFSAERLKGVDSTLKIQPAELGDSAMYLCASSSGASGRNTEAFFGQGTRLTVV.

This clone was seen only a few times. The chain has TRBV6-5 and TRBJ1-5, with D possibly matching TRBD1 (5 bases). V lost 6 bases, J lost 0 bases, and 12 bases lay in between. Per germline, CDR1 MNHEY and CDR2 SVGAGI. There are 15 residues in the CDR3. Written as DNA, the CDR3 is TGTGCCAGCAGGAGACAGCGCAATAGCAATCAGCCCCAGCATTTT. Its protein is CASRRQRNSNQPQHF.

The V call is TRBV14, the J call TRBJ1-1; D call uncertain. This CDR3 is 13 amino acids long. CDR1 and CDR2 (germline): SGHDN, FVKESK. V was clipped by 1 base and J by 7 bases, with 10 bases between them. Here the CDR3 reads CASSQGIGDEAFF. CDR3 nucleotide sequence: TGTGCCAGCAGCCAAGGAATCGGTGATGAAGCTTTCTTT.

The V call is TRBV11-2, the J call TRBJ1-2; tentative D call: TRBD1 (5 bases). V lost 3 bases to trimming and J lost 8 bases, with 10 bases between them. Germline V lookup: CDR1 SGHAT, CDR2 FQNNGV. The CDR3 is made up of 12 amino acids. Here the CDR3 DNA reads TGTGCCAGCAGCTTTGGGGGTTGGGGCTACACCTTC. It encodes CASSFGGWGYTF. The variable domain in full, with the rest retrieved from reference TRBV11-2 and TRBJ1-2, is EAGVAQSPRYKIIEKRQSVAFWCNPISGHATLYWYQQILGQGPKLLIQFQNNGVVDDSQLPKDRFSAERLKGVDSTLKIQPAKLEDSAVYLCASSFGGWGYTFGSGTRLTVV.

In this sample, this clone turned up a few times. The J gene is TRBJ2-7, the V gene TRBV11-2; TRBD2 agrees at 8 bases. The J segment lost 2 bases and the V segment lost 0 bases, leaving 3 bases of the junction unmatched. This CDR3 region has 15 residues. Per the germline V gene, CDR1 is SGHAT and CDR2 is FQNNGV. The CDR3 coding sequence is TGTGCCAGCAGCTTAGAGGTCGGGGGGGCCTACGAGCAGTACTTC. Translated, it gives CASSLEVGGAYEQYF.

The rearrangement uses TRBV7-9 and TRBJ2-1, with TRBD1 matching 8 bases. Germline loops: CDR1 SEHNR, CDR2 FQNEAQ (reference sequence). With V trimmed by 5 bases and J by 5 bases, 8 bases remained unmatched. CDR3 length: 15 residues. The CDR3 spells CASSPSGGHDNEQFF. Written as DNA, the CDR3 is TGTGCCAGCAGCCCTTCAGGGGGCCACGACAATGAGCAGTTCTTC.